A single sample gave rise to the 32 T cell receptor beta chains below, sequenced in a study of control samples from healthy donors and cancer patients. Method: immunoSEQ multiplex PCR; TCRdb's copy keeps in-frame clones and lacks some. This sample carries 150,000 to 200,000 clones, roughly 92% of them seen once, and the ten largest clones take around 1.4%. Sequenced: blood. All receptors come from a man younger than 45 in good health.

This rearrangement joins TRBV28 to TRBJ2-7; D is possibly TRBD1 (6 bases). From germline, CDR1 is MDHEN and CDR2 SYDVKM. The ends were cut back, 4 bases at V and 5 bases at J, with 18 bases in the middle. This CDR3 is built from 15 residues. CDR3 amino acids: CASSYPGQGLDEQYF. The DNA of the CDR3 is TGTGCCAGCAGTTATCCGGGCCAGGGGCTTGACGAGCAGTACTTC.

Here the CDR3 reads CASSVGPAGGPQETQYF. In DNA form, the CDR3 reads TGTGCCAGCAGCGTAGGGCCAGCGGGGGGGCCCCAAGAGACCCAGTACTTC. The genes are TRBV9 and TRBJ2-5; 10 bases fit TRBD2. J was trimmed by 1 base and V by 0 bases; bases with no gene match: 6. The CDR3 has 17 residues. CDR1 is SGDLS and CDR2 is YYNGEE in the germline V gene.

CDR3 DNA sequence: TGCGCCAGCACCAATAAACCGGGACAGAACACTGAAGCTTTCTTT. Its translation is CASTNKPGQNTEAFF. The chain recombines TRBV5-1 with TRBJ1-1, with TRBD1 as a possible D gene (6 bases). Germline lookup yields CDR1 SGHRS and CDR2 YFSETQ. The CDR3 covers 15 residues. V was cut by 6 bases and J by 1 base, with 16 bases left in between.

As DNA, the CDR3 is TGTGCCAGTAGTATAGGGGGACTAGCGGGGGTCACGAACACCGGGGAGCTGTTTTTT. Translating gives CASSIGGLAGVTNTGELFF. The gene calls are TRBV19 and TRBJ2-2, with 14 bases matching TRBD2. Germline V gene sequence: CDR1 LNHDA, CDR2 SQIVND (reference sequence). With 1 base clipped from V and 0 bases from J, the junction kept 4 bases outside the gene matches. The CDR3 extends over 19 amino acids.

The CDR3 here is CSVEKGGTDTQYF. For the CDR3, the DNA is TGCAGCGTTGAGAAGGGGGGCACAGATACGCAGTATTTT. The V gene is TRBV29-1, the J gene TRBJ2-3, with a possible D match to TRBD1 (6 bases). Germline-derived CDR1 and CDR2 are SQVTM and ANQGSEA. Trimming stripped 3 bases from V and 1 base from J, with 8 bases between. The CDR3 consists of 13 residues.

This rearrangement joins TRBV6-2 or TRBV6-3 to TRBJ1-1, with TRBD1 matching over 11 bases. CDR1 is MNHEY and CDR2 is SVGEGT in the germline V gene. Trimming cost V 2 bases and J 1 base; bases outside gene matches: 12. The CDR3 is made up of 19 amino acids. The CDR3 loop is CASSYMDRGPGYWNTEAFF. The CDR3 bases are TGTGCCAGCAGTTACATGGACAGGGGGCCGGGTTATTGGAACACTGAAGCTTTCTTT.

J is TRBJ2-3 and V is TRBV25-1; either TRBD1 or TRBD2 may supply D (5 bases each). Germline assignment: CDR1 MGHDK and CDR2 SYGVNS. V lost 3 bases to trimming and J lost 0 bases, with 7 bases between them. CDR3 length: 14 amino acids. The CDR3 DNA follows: TGTGCCAGCAGTGACAGGGACAGCACAGATACGCAGTATTTT. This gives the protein CASSDRDSTDTQYF.

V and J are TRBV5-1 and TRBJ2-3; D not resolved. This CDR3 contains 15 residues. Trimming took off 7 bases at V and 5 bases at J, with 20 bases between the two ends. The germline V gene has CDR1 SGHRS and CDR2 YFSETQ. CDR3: CASLLGYSQVDTQYF. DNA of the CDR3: TGCGCCAGCCTTCTGGGCTATTCCCAGGTAGATACGCAGTATTTT.

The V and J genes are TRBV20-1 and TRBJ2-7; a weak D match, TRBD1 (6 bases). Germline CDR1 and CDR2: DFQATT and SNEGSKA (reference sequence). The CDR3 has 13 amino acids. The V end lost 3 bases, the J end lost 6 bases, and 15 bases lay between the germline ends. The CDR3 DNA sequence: TGCAGTGCTAGTCAGGGGTTGGTAGGCGAGCAGTACTTC. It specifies CSASQGLVGEQYF.

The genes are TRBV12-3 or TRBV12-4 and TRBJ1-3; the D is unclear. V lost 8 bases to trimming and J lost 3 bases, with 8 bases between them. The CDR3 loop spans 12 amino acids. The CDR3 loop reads CASRGFGNTIYF. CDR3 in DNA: TGTGCCAGCCGCGGTTTTGGAAACACCATATATTTT.

CDR3 loop: CASSRDRNTEAFF. The CDR3 region has the DNA TGTGCCAGCAGCCGCGACCGAAACACTGAAGCTTTCTTT. This sequence joins TRBV12-3 or TRBV12-4 and TRBJ1-1; no firm D call. With 6 bases removed from V and 2 bases from J, the gap between germline ends came to 10 bases. CDR3 length: 13 residues.

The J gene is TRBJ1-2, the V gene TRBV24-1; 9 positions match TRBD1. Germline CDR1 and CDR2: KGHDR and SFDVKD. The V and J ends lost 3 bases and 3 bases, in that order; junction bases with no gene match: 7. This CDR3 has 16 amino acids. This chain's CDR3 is CATSDTGTGPHYGYTF. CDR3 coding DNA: TGTGCCACCAGTGATACCGGGACAGGGCCACACTATGGCTACACCTTC.

The CDR3 loop is CASTQGTGEETQYF. The CDR3 DNA reads as TGTGCCAGCACCCAAGGTACGGGGGAAGAGACCCAGTACTTC. V gene TRBV9 combines with J gene TRBJ2-5; weak D call: TRBD2 (6 bases). Germline-derived CDR1 and CDR2 are SGDLS and YYNGEE. The V gene lost 6 bases and the J gene lost 3 bases, with 15 bases spanning the gap. The CDR3 runs to 14 residues.

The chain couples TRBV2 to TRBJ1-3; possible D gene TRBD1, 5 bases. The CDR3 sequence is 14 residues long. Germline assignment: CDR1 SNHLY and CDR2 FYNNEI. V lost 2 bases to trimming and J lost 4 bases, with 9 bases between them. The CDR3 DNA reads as TGTGCCAGCAGTGAAACGACAGCAGGAAACACCATATATTTT. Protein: CASSETTAGNTIYF.

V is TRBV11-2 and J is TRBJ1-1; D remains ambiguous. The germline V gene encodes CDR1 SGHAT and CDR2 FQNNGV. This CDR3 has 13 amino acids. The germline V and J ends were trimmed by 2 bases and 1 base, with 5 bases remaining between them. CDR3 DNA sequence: TGTGCCAGCAGCTTAAACTCGAACACTGAAGCTTTCTTT. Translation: CASSLNSNTEAFF.

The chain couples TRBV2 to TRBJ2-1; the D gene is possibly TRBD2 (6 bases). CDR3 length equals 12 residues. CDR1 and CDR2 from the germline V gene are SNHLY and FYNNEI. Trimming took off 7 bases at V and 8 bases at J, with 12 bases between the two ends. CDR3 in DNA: TGTGCCAGCATTGGAGGGGAATATGAGCAGTTCTTC. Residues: CASIGGEYEQFF.

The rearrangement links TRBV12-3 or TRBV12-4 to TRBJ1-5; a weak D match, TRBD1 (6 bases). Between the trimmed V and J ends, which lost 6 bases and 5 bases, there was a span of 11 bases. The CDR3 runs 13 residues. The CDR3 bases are TGTGCCAGCAGCCAGGGGTACGATCAGCCCCAGCATTTT. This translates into CASSQGYDQPQHF.

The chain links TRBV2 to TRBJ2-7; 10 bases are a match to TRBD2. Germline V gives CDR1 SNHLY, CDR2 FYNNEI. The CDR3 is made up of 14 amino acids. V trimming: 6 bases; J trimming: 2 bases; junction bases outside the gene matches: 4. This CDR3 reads CASRDSGGTYEQYF. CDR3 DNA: TGTGCCAGCAGGGATAGCGGGGGGACCTACGAGCAGTACTTC.

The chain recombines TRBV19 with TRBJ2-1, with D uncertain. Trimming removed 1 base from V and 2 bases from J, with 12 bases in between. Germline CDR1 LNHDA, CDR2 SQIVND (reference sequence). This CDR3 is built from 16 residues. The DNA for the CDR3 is TGTGCCAGTAGTATAGCCTCCGGGCCACCCTACAATGAGCAGTTCTTC. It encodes CASSIASGPPYNEQFF.

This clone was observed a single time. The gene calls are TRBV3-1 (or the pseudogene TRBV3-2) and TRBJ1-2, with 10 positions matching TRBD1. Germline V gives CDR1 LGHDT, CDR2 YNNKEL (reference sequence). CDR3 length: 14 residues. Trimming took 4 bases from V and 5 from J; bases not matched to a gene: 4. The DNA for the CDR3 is TGTGCCAGCAGCCGACGGGACAGGGGTTATGGCTACACCTTC. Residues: CASSRRDRGYGYTF.

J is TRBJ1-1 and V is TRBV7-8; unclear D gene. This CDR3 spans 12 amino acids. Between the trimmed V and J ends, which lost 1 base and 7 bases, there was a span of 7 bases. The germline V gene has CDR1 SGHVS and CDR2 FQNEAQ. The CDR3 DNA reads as TGTGCCAGCAGCTTAGGTGGCGGTGAAGCTTTCTTT. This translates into CASSLGGGEAFF. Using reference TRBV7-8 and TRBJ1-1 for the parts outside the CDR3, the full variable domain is GAGVSQSPRYKVAKRGQDVALRCDPISGHVSLFWYQQALGQGPEFLTYFQNEAQLDKSGLPSDRFFAERPEGSVSTLKIQRTQQEDSAVYLCASSLGGGEAFFGQGTRLTVV.

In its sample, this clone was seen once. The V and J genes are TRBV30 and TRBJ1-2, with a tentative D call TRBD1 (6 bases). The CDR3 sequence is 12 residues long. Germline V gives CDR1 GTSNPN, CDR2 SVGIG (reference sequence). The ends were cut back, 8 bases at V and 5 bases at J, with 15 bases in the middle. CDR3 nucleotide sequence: TGTGCCATGAACAGGGATCCATATGGCTACACCTTC. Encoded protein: CAMNRDPYGYTF.

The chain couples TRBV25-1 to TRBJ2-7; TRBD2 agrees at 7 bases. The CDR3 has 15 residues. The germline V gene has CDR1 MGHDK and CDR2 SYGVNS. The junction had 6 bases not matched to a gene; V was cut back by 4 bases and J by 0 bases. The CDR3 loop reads CASSVAGGSSYEQYF. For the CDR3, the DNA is TGTGCCAGCAGTGTAGCGGGTGGGAGCTCCTACGAGCAGTACTTC.

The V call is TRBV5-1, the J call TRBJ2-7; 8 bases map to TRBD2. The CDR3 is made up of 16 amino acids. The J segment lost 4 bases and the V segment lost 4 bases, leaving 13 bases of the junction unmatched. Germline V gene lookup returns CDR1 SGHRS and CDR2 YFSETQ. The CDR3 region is CASSRSGAGVGYEQYF. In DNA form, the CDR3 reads TGCGCCAGCAGCCGGTCCGGAGCGGGAGTAGGGTACGAGCAGTACTTC.

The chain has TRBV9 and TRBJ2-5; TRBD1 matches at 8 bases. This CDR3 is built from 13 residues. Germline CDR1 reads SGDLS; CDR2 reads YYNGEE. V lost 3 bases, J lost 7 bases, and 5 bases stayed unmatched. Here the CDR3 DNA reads TGTGCCAGCAGCGCAGGACAGGGTACGACCCAGTACTTC. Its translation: CASSAGQGTTQYF.

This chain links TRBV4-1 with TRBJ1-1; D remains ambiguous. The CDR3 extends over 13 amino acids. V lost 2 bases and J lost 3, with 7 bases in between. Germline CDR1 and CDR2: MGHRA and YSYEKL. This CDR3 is CASSQHWDTEAFF. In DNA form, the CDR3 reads TGCGCCAGCAGCCAACACTGGGACACTGAAGCTTTCTTT.

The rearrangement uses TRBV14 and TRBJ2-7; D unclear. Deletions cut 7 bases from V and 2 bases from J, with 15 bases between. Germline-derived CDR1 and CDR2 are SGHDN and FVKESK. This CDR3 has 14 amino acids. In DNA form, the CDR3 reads TGTGCCAGCACCCCGACATACAACCCCTACGAGCAGTACTTC. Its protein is CASTPTYNPYEQYF.

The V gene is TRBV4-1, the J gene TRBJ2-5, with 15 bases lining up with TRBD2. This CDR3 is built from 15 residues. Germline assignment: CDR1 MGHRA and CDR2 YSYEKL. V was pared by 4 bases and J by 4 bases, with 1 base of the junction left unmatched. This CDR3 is CASSPGLAGGETQYF. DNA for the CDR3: TGCGCCAGCAGCCCGGGACTAGCGGGGGGAGAGACCCAGTACTTC.

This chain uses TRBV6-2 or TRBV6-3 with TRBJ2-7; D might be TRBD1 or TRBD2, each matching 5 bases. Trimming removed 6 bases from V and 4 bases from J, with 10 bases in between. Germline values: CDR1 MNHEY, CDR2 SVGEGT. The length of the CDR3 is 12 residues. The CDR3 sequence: CASSWDQYEQYF. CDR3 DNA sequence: TGTGCCAGCAGCTGGGACCAGTACGAGCAGTACTTC.

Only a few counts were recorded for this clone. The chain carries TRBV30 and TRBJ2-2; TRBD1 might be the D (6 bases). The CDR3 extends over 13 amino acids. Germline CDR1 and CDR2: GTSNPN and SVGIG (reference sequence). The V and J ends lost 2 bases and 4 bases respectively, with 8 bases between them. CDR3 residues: CAWSRGFTGELFF. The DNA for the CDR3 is TGTGCCTGGAGTAGGGGGTTCACCGGGGAGCTGTTTTTT.

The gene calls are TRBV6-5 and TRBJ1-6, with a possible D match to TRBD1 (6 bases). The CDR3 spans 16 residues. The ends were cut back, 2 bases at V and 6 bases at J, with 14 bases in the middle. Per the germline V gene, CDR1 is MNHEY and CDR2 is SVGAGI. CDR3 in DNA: TGTGCCAGCAGTTACGGGGGCAGTCACTTTAATTCACCCCTCCACTTT. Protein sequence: CASSYGGSHFNSPLHF.

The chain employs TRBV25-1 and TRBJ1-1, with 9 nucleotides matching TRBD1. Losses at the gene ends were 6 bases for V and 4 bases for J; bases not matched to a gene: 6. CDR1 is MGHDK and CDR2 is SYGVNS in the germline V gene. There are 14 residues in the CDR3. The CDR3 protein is CASRGTGLGTEAFF. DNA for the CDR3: TGTGCCAGCAGGGGGACAGGGCTCGGCACTGAAGCTTTCTTT.